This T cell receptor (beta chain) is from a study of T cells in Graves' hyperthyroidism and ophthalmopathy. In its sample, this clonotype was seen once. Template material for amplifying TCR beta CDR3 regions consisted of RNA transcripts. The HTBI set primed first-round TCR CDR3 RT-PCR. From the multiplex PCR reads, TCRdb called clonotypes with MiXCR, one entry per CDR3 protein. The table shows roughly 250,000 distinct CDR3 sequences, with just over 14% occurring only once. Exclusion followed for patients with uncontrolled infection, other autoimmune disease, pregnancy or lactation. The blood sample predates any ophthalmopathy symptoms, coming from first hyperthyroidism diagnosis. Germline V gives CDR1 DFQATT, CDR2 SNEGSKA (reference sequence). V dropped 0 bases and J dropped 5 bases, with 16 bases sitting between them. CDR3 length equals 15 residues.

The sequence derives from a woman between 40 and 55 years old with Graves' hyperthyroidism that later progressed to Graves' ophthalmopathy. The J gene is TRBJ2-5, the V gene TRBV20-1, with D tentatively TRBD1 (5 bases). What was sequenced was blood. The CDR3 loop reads CSARDMGRLKETQYF. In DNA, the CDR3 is TGCAGTGCTAGAGATATGGGGCGTCTAAAGGAGACCCAGTACTTC.